The rows below give T cell receptor beta chains drawn from one sample of a study of T-cell reconstitution after alpha-beta-depleted transplantation in children. MiXCR was run by TCRdb on the PCR reads, yielding one entry per CDR3 protein. This sample carries hundreds of thousands of distinct CDR3 sequences, around 7.7% of them seen once, and the ten largest clones take 35% to 40%. Sequenced here: PBMCs, mostly from graft donor cells, sampled 360 days after TCRalphabeta/CD19-depleted stem cell transplant. These receptors came from a male patient aged 2 to 10 who had a stem cell transplant for acute myeloid leukemia, so the T cells may come from the graft donor. Both conserved end residues are part of each CDR3. The order of the fields is clone size, J gene, D gene, V gene, CDR3 protein, CDR3 DNA. D genes are given only for firm matches. Only part of the rows carry a size: once, few, many, or a class if the clone is expanded.

- TRBJ1-2 TRBD1 TRBV6-5 CASSPRQGSLGGYTF TGTGCCAGCAGTCCAAGACAGGGTAGCTTAGGGGGCTACACCTTC
few TRBJ1-5 TRBD1 TRBV12-3/TRBV12-4 CASRNDRGQPQHF TGTGCCAGCAGAAATGACAGGGGTCAGCCCCAGCATTTT
few TRBJ1-1 - TRBV7-2 CASSSQGWSEAFF TGTGCCAGCAGCTCACAGGGCTGGAGTGAAGCTTTCTTT
- TRBJ2-3 - TRBV27 CASSLGGSGSTDTQYF TGTGCCAGCAGTTTGGGGGGTAGCGGAAGCACAGATACGCAGTATTTT
few TRBJ2-1 TRBD2 TRBV5-4 CASSLAELTSGIRSNEQFF TGTGCCAGCAGCTTGGCCGAGTTAACTAGCGGGATACGGAGCAATGAGCAGTTCTTC
few TRBJ1-2 - TRBV4-2 CASSQDSKQGYGYTF TGTGCCAGCAGCCAAGATTCGAAACAGGGTTATGGCTACACCTTC
- TRBJ1-1 TRBD1 TRBV29-1 CSVPGQANTEAFF TGCAGCGTTCCCGGACAGGCGAACACTGAAGCTTTCTTT
many TRBJ1-5 - TRBV5-1 CASSIGTTTDQPQHF TGCGCCAGCAGCATAGGGACTACCACGGATCAGCCCCAGCATTTT
few TRBJ1-1 - TRBV20-1 CSAPRGGLDTEAFF TGCAGTGCCCCCCGGGGGGGATTGGACACTGAAGCTTTCTTT
- TRBJ1-2 - TRBV12-3/TRBV12-4 CASSSPLPVEGEGYTF TGTGCCAGCAGTTCCCCTCTCCCCGTAGAAGGTGAGGGCTACACCTTC
many TRBJ2-1 - TRBV3-1 CASSQDRIAREQFF TGTGCCAGCAGCCAAGATCGAATCGCTCGGGAGCAGTTCTTC
- TRBJ1-3 - TRBV5-1 CASSFGVSGNTIYF TGCGCCAGCAGCTTCGGGGTTTCGGGAAACACCATATATTTT
many TRBJ1-5 - TRBV7-2 CASSPTGLNQPQHF TGTGCCAGCAGCCCTACAGGGCTCAATCAGCCCCAGCATTTT
- TRBJ2-3 TRBD2 TRBV5-6 CASSLGLAGATQYF TGTGCCAGCAGCTTGGGACTAGCGGGAGCCACGCAGTATTTT
few TRBJ1-1 TRBD1 TRBV10-3 CAISKDRGFDTEAFF TGTGCCATCAGTAAAGACAGGGGGTTCGACACTGAAGCTTTCTTT
many TRBJ2-1 TRBD2 TRBV5-1 CASSPRPLAGGPANEQFF TGCGCCAGCAGCCCCCGGCCACTAGCGGGAGGGCCTGCTAATGAGCAGTTCTTC
many TRBJ2-2 - TRBV5-1 CASSLVPGLPAGELFF TGCGCCAGCAGCTTGGTTCCAGGGCTACCGGCCGGGGAGCTGTTTTTT
many TRBJ2-1 TRBD2 TRBV20-1 CSATYSSGLDEQFF TGCAGTGCTACGTACTCTAGCGGACTGGATGAGCAGTTCTTC
few TRBJ2-1 TRBD2 TRBV7-3 CASSLNREDNEQFF TGTGCCAGCAGCTTAAATCGGGAGGACAATGAGCAGTTCTTC
many TRBJ1-5 - TRBV12-3/TRBV12-4 CASRGDPREPQHF TGTGCCAGCAGGGGGGACCCACGGGAGCCCCAGCATTTT
few TRBJ1-2 TRBD1 TRBV20-1 CSASSTGDPYGYTF TGCAGTGCTAGTTCGACAGGGGACCCCTATGGCTACACCTTC
- TRBJ1-1 - TRBV10-3 CAIRSGAEAFF TGTGCCATCCGCTCCGGGGCTGAAGCTTTCTTT
many TRBJ2-5 - TRBV29-1 CSVGETQYF TGCAGCGTTGGAGAGACCCAGTACTTC
many TRBJ2-2 TRBD1 TRBV5-1 CASTPLTGGSGELFF TGCGCCAGCACGCCCCTTACAGGGGGGTCCGGGGAGCTGTTTTTT
- TRBJ2-5 - TRBV29-1 CSVGGGFGTQYF TGCAGCGTTGGCGGTGGGTTCGGGACCCAGTACTTC
few TRBJ2-2 - TRBV7-9 CASRPGLISGELFF TGTGCCAGCAGGCCGGGCCTTATCTCCGGGGAGCTGTTTTTT
- TRBJ2-7 TRBD2 TRBV25-1 CASSEFTTSGHNYEQYF TGTGCCAGCAGTGAATTCACGACTAGCGGGCATAACTACGAGCAGTACTTC
few TRBJ2-5 - TRBV5-1 CASSLAGQRGQETQYF TGCGCCAGCAGCTTGGCCGGGCAAAGGGGACAAGAGACCCAGTACTTC
few TRBJ1-3 - TRBV3-1 CASSQDPGMRNTIYF TGTGCCAGCAGCCAAGACCCAGGGATGAGAAACACCATATATTTT
many TRBJ2-6 - TRBV12-3/TRBV12-4 CASRGRTETSSGANVLTF TGTGCCAGCAGGGGACGGACGGAGACTAGCTCTGGGGCCAACGTCCTGACTTTC
many TRBJ1-5 - TRBV6-5 CASSSGAFNQPQHF TGTGCCAGCAGTTCCGGGGCGTTCAATCAGCCCCAGCATTTT
- TRBJ2-2 - TRBV24-1 CAASDLPGHSLPGVFTGELFF TGTGCCGCCAGTGATCTCCCGGGCCACAGTCTTCCGGGAGTCTTCACCGGGGAGCTGTTTTTT
many TRBJ2-7 TRBD2 TRBV5-1 CASSSLAGGPYEQYF TGCGCCAGCAGCTCACTAGCGGGAGGGCCGTACGAGCAGTACTTC
- TRBJ2-7 TRBD2 TRBV7-2 CASSMGLADYEQYF TGTGCCAGCAGCATGGGACTAGCGGACTACGAGCAGTACTTC
few TRBJ2-1 - TRBV15 CATSRAQQAFYNEQFF TGTGCCACCAGCAGAGCTCAGCAAGCCTTCTACAATGAGCAGTTCTTC
few TRBJ2-1 - TRBV28 CASSLETGALGQFF TGTGCCAGCAGTTTAGAAACCGGGGCACTGGGGCAGTTCTTC
few TRBJ1-4 TRBD1 TRBV29-1 CSVDIQGGREKLFF TGCAGCGTCGACATACAGGGGGGGCGGGAAAAACTGTTTTTT
many TRBJ1-3 - TRBV20-1 CSAARQTSGNTIYF TGCAGTGCTGCAAGACAGACCTCTGGAAACACCATATATTTT
- TRBJ2-5 TRBD2 TRBV4-2 CASSQGGGGQETQYF TGTGCCAGCAGCCAAGGTGGCGGGGGTCAAGAGACCCAGTACTTC
many TRBJ2-5 - TRBV20-1 CSARPRDVIGTQYF TGCAGTGCTAGACCCCGGGACGTCATCGGGACCCAGTACTTC
- TRBJ1-1 - TRBV12-3/TRBV12-4 CASSPTPYGEAFF TGTGCCAGCAGCCCGACCCCCTACGGGGAAGCTTTCTTT
many TRBJ2-7 - TRBV9 CASSVAGSSRSYEQYF TGTGCCAGCAGCGTAGCCGGGAGTTCTAGGTCCTACGAGCAGTACTTC
- TRBJ2-7 TRBD1 TRBV5-1 CASSSRTGTNYEQYF TGCGCCAGCAGCTCCAGGACAGGGACCAATTACGAGCAGTACTTC
many TRBJ1-1 - TRBV29-1 CSVRATNTEAFF TGCAGCGTTAGAGCGACGAACACTGAAGCTTTCTTT
many TRBJ2-1 TRBD2 TRBV7-2 CASSLVRGVNNEQFF TGTGCCAGCAGCTTAGTGCGGGGGGTAAACAATGAGCAGTTCTTC
few TRBJ1-1 - TRBV11-2 CASTPNRGLRRGEAFF TGTGCCAGCACCCCCAATCGGGGCCTCAGGCGAGGTGAAGCTTTCTTT
many TRBJ2-3 TRBD2 TRBV29-1 CSVALTALAGTDTQYF TGCAGCGTTGCTCTCACAGCTCTAGCGGGCACAGATACGCAGTATTTT
- TRBJ1-3 - TRBV15 CATSRDGPGDTIYF TGTGCCACCAGCAGAGACGGCCCCGGGGACACCATATATTTT
many TRBJ2-3 TRBD2 TRBV5-1 CASSLGTSRADTQYF TGCGCCAGCAGCCTCGGGACTAGCCGGGCAGATACGCAGTATTTT
many TRBJ2-3 - TRBV10-2 CASSESAYPSTDTQYF TGCGCCAGCAGTGAGTCGGCCTATCCTAGCACAGATACGCAGTATTTT
- TRBJ1-6 - TRBV10-3 CAISESKAPLHF TGTGCCATCAGTGAGTCGAAGGCACCCCTCCACTTT
- TRBJ2-3 - TRBV5-1 CASSLDPGWSDTQYF TGCGCCAGCAGCTTGGATCCGGGTTGGTCAGATACGCAGTATTTT
many TRBJ2-1 - TRBV5-1 CASSRNRGAQFF TGCGCCAGCAGCAGAAATAGGGGAGCGCAGTTCTTC